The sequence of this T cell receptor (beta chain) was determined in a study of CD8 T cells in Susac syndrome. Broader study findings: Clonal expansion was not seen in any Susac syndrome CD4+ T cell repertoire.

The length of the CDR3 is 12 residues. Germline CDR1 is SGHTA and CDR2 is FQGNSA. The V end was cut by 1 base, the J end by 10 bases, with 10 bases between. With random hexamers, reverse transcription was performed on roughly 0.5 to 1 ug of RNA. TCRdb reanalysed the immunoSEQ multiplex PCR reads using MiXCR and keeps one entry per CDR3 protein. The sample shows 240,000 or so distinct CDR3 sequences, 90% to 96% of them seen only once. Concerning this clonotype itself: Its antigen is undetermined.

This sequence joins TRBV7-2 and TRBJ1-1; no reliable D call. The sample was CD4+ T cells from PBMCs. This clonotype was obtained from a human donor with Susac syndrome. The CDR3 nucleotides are TGTGCCAGCAGCTTAGTGTTGGGGTTAGCTTTCTTT. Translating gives CASSLVLGLAFF.